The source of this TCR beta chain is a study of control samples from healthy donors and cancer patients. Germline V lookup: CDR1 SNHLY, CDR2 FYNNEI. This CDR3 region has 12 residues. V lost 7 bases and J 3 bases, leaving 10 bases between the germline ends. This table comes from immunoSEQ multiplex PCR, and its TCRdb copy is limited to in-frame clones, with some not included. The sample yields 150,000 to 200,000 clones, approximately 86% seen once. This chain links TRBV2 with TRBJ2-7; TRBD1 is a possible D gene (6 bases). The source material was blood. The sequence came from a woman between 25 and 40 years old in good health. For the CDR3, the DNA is TGTGCCAGCATAAAACAGGGCTACGAGCAGTACTTC. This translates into CASIKQGYEQYF. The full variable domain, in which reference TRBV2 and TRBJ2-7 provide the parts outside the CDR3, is EPEVTQTPSHQVTQMGQEVILRCVPISNHLYFYWYRQILGQKVEFLVSFYNNEISEKSEIFDDQFSVERPDGSNFTLKIRSTKLEDSAMYFCASIKQGYEQYFGPGTRLTVT.